Listed here is a single TCR beta chain. These data belong to a study of patients and donors after allogeneic stem cell transplantation. CDR3 length: 15 amino acids. The V end lost 5 bases, the J end lost 3 bases, and 16 bases lay between the germline ends. From the RT-PCR reads, TCRdb called clonotypes with MiXCR, one entry per CDR3 protein. The sample contains more than 150,000 distinct CDR3 sequences, less than 45% of which appear only once. The origin of this receptor is a human donor who was either an allogeneic HSCT recipient or a stem cell or donor lymphocyte infusion donor (not recorded which). It is not recorded whose cells these are; they may come from a transplant donor. The chain links TRBV12-3 or TRBV12-4 to TRBJ1-2; no firm D call. The source material was blood, either unsorted or a sorted T cell fraction (not recorded which). CDR3 loop: CASSPTGWLDYGYTF. Here the CDR3 DNA reads TGTGCCAGCAGTCCGACTGGTTGGCTCGACTATGGCTACACCTTC.